Sequencing of this T cell receptor beta chain was carried out in a study of Graves' ophthalmopathy and Graves' hyperthyroidism. The V gene's germline CDR1 is SNHLY and CDR2 FYNNEI. Deletions cut 7 bases from V and 11 bases from J, with 21 bases between. This CDR3 has 13 residues. RNA transcripts served as template for amplifying TCR beta CDR3 sequences. Investigators did first-round RT-PCR with HTBI primers, then second-round multiplex PCR. TCRdb called the multiplex PCR reads again in MiXCR, with one record for every CDR3 protein. The table records about 370,000 distinct CDR3 sequences, roughly a sixth of them present only once. This clonotype was counted ten times or more.

This rearrangement joins TRBV2 to TRBJ2-7, with D possibly TRBD1 on 5 matching bases. This sequence was found in an adult woman with stable Graves' hyperthyroidism. The sample was peripheral blood. The CDR3: CASMGPFPRSKYF. CDR3 DNA sequence: TGTGCCAGCATGGGGCCCTTTCCGCGCTCAAAGTACTTC.